These 17 T cell receptor beta chains were sequenced from one sample in a study of blood T cell repertoires in COVID-19. The table came from immunoSEQ multiplex PCR; TCRdb's copy has only in-frame clones and leaves some out. The sample consists of about 73,000 clones, roughly 87% of them appearing once. The material sequenced was peripheral blood. All receptors come from a man of 80 years or more with acute or convalescent COVID-19.

This sequence joins TRBV7-9 and TRBJ2-7; D is unresolved. This CDR3 spans 14 amino acids. CDR1 and CDR2 (germline): SEHNR, FQNEAQ (reference sequence). The ends were cut back, 0 bases at V and 1 base at J, with 7 bases in the middle. The DNA of the CDR3 is TGTGCCAGCAGCTTAGCGGGCAGGTCCTACGAGCAGTACTTC. Its protein is CASSLAGRSYEQYF.

The rearrangement joins TRBV6-5 to TRBJ2-7; the D gene is possibly TRBD1 (5 bases). Trimming took 6 bases from V and 6 from J, leaving 18 bases between them. The length of the CDR3 is 14 residues. Per germline, CDR1 MNHEY and CDR2 SVGAGI. CDR3 in amino acids: CASRGTRGALEQYF. DNA for the CDR3: TGTGCCAGCAGAGGAACCCGTGGGGCCCTCGAGCAGTACTTC.

The V call is TRBV3-1 (or the pseudogene TRBV3-2), the J call TRBJ2-3; the match to TRBD2 covers 10 bases. The CDR3 contains 14 residues. Germline V CDR1 and CDR2: LGHDT, YNNKEL (reference sequence). V lost 3 bases and J lost 3; bases outside the gene matches: 0. CDR3 sequence reads: CASSQTSGTDTQYF. The CDR3 DNA reads as TGTGCCAGCAGCCAGACTAGCGGGACAGATACGCAGTATTTT.

The chain couples TRBV18 to TRBJ2-1; 8 positions match TRBD1. V trimming: 2 bases; J trimming: 8 bases; junction bases outside the gene matches: 11. The CDR3 sequence is 16 residues long. Per germline, CDR1 KGHSH and CDR2 LQKENI. This CDR3 reads CASSPVTGGFIHEQFF. The CDR3 nucleotides are TGTGCCAGCTCACCAGTTACAGGGGGATTTATTCATGAGCAGTTCTTC. The full variable domain, rest sourced from reference TRBV18 and TRBJ2-1, is NAGVMQNPRHLVRRRGQEARLRCSPMKGHSHVYWYRQLPEEGLKFMVYLQKENIIDESGMPKERFSAEFPKEGPSILRIQQVVRGDSAAYFCASSPVTGGFIHEQFFGPGTRLTVL.

The chain carries TRBV18 and TRBJ2-1; 7 positions match TRBD2. Germline assignment: CDR1 KGHSH and CDR2 LQKENI. The ends lost 1 base at V and 3 bases at J; junction bases unmatched: 3. The CDR3 consists of 15 residues. The CDR3 nucleotides read TGTGCCAGCTCACCACTGCTAGCGGACTACAATGAGCAGTTCTTC. It translates to CASSPLLADYNEQFF.

The rearrangement links TRBV25-1 to TRBJ2-1; 15 bases agree with TRBD2. The germline V gene has CDR1 MGHDK and CDR2 SYGVNS. V lost 7 bases and J lost 9; bases outside the gene matches: 13. This CDR3 has 17 amino acids. CDR3 DNA sequence: TGTGCCAGCACCGGGACTAGCGGGAGGACCTGGGCAGTTGAGCAGTTCTTC. This gives the protein CASTGTSGRTWAVEQFF.

This clone was observed a handful of times. This rearrangement joins TRBV3-1 (or the pseudogene TRBV3-2) to TRBJ1-3; a weak D match, TRBD1 (6 bases). This CDR3 comprises 16 residues. V was cut by 3 bases and J by 0 bases, with 12 bases left in between. CDR1 LGHDT and CDR2 YNNKEL come from the germline V gene (reference sequence). The CDR3 here is CASSHRTAYSGNTIYF. CDR3 coding DNA: TGTGCCAGCAGCCACAGGACAGCCTACTCTGGAAACACCATATATTTT.

This chain uses TRBV5-1 with TRBJ2-1; 9 bases line up with TRBD1. The J segment lost 5 bases and the V segment lost 7 bases, leaving 10 bases of the junction unmatched. The CDR3 has 15 residues. CDR1 is SGHRS, CDR2 YFSETQ, per germline. The CDR3 DNA sequence: TGCGCCAGCCGAAGCCGGGACAGGGTCCACAATGAGCAGTTCTTC. Translating it yields CASRSRDRVHNEQFF. Full variable domain (remainder filled in from reference TRBV5-1 and TRBJ2-1): KAGVTQTPRYLIKTRGQQVTLSCSPISGHRSVSWYQQTPGQGLQFLFEYFSETQRNKGNFPGRFSGRQFSNSRSEMNVSTLELGDSALYLCASRSRDRVHNEQFFGPGTRLTVL.

This clone was detected only once. The rearrangement uses TRBV7-3 and TRBJ2-1; the match to TRBD2 covers 9 bases. V dropped 5 bases and J dropped 4; count of bases not matched to a gene: 9. The CDR3 is made up of 16 amino acids. Germline CDR1 and CDR2: SGHTA and FQGTGA. The CDR3: CASSPQGGGDYNEQFF. As DNA, the CDR3 is TGTGCCAGCAGCCCTCAGGGCGGGGGGGATTACAATGAGCAGTTCTTC.

The rearrangement links TRBV19 to TRBJ1-6, with a weak D call TRBD1 (6 bases). There are 17 residues in the CDR3. Germline V gene lookup returns CDR1 LNHDA and CDR2 SQIVND (reference sequence). V lost 4 bases to trimming and J lost 1 base, with 14 bases between them. This CDR3 reads CASSTDTGTSYNSPLHF. CDR3 sequence (DNA): TGTGCCAGTAGTACCGACACAGGGACGTCCTATAATTCACCCCTCCACTTT.

The CDR3 here is CASSQGPENTEAFF. CDR3 bases: TGTGCCAGCAGCCAAGGCCCAGAAAACACTGAAGCTTTCTTT. The chain uses TRBV3-1 (or the pseudogene TRBV3-2) and TRBJ1-1, with D uncertain. The V gene lost 1 base and the J gene lost 2 bases, with 8 bases spanning the gap. Looked up from germline, CDR1 is LGHDT and CDR2 is YNNKEL (reference sequence). CDR3 length equals 14 residues.

The J gene is TRBJ2-1, the V gene TRBV10-3; D might be TRBD1 (5 bases). The CDR3 sequence is 15 residues long. Per germline, CDR1 ENHRY and CDR2 SYGVKD. V was clipped by 6 bases and J by 0 bases, with 12 bases between them. CDR3: CAISQGSSSYNEQFF. The CDR3 DNA reads TGTGCCATCAGCCAGGGTTCCAGCTCCTACAATGAGCAGTTCTTC.

The genes are TRBV5-5 and TRBJ1-1; D unresolved. Germline V gives CDR1 SGHKS, CDR2 YYEKEE (reference sequence). CDR3 size: 12 residues. V was cut by 4 bases and J by 4 bases, with 8 bases left in between. In DNA form, the CDR3 reads TGTGCCAGCAGCGAGGTGGCCACTGAAGCTTTCTTT. Translated: CASSEVATEAFF.

The chain combines TRBV2 with TRBJ1-4, with TRBD1 matching over 7 bases. The CDR3 spans 16 residues. Trimming removed 8 bases from V and 0 bases from J; junction bases left unmatched: 9. Germline lookup yields CDR1 SNHLY and CDR2 FYNNEI. The CDR3: CASSRDSPSTNEKLFF. The CDR3 DNA sequence: TGTGCCAGCTCCCGGGACAGCCCCTCAACTAATGAAAAACTGTTTTTT. Using reference TRBV2 and TRBJ1-4 for the parts outside the CDR3, the full variable domain is EPEVTQTPSHQVTQMGQEVILRCVPISNHLYFYWYRQILGQKVEFLVSFYNNEISEKSEIFDDQFSVERPDGSNFTLKIRSTKLEDSAMYFCASSRDSPSTNEKLFFGSGTQLSVL.

The CDR3 DNA is TGTGCCAGTAACTTAAAGGGGTCGGGCCAGCCCCAGCATTTT. Translation gives CASNLKGSGQPQHF. The chain joins TRBV19 to TRBJ1-5; TRBD1 might be the D (5 bases). The CDR3 consists of 14 residues. Trimming pared 7 bases from V and 7 bases from J, leaving 17 bases between. CDR1 and CDR2 (germline): LNHDA, SQIVND (reference sequence).

This clone was seen only once. The chain combines TRBV6-5 with TRBJ1-5, with D hard to call. Trimming took off 6 bases at V and 7 bases at J, with 13 bases between the two ends. Germline loops: CDR1 MNHEY, CDR2 SVGAGI. This CDR3 has 13 amino acids. The CDR3 reads CASRHSRGQPQHF. CDR3 bases: TGTGCCAGCAGACACTCTCGGGGACAGCCCCAGCATTTT.

The chain carries TRBV6-5 and TRBJ1-3, with 9 nucleotides matching TRBD1. The CDR3 loop spans 15 amino acids. Germline CDR1 and CDR2: MNHEY and SVGAGI. V lost 4 bases, J lost 0 bases, and 1 base stayed unmatched. CDR3: CASSWGQGSGNTIYF. As DNA, the CDR3 is TGTGCCAGCAGTTGGGGACAGGGCTCTGGAAACACCATATATTTT.